This T cell receptor (beta chain) was identified during a study of blood T cell repertoires in COVID-19. Participants were placed into cohorts based on the clinical history they reported. Clones were read by immunoSEQ multiplex PCR, and TCRdb kept only the in-frame ones, dropping some. The sample carries hundreds of thousands of clones, about 87% recorded once. Losses at the gene ends were 4 bases for V and 7 bases for J; bases not matched to a gene: 8. CDR1 MNHEY and CDR2 SVGEGT come from the germline V gene. The CDR3 sequence is 15 residues long. This TCR was recovered from a man aged 40-50 years in a cohort exposed to, infected with or recovered from COVID-19 (not recorded which). The chain combines TRBV6-2 or TRBV6-3 with TRBJ2-1, with 9 bases matching TRBD2. Sequencing used PBMCs or T cells enriched from blood (not recorded which). This chain's CDR3 is CASSSTGTSRNEQFF. DNA of the CDR3: TGTGCCAGCAGTTCCACCGGGACTAGCAGAAATGAGCAGTTCTTC.